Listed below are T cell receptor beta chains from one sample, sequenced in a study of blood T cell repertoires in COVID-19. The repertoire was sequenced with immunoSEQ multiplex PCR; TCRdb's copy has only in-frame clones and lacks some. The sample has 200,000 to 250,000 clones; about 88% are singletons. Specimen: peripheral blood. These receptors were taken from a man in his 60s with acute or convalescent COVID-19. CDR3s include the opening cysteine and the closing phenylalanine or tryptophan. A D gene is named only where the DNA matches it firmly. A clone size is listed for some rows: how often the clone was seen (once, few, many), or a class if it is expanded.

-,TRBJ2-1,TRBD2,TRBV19,CASSNLLAGGHNEQFF,TGTGCCAGTAGTAACCTACTAGCGGGGGGGCATAATGAGCAGTTCTTC
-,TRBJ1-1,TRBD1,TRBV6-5,CASSYLTGSTEAFF,TGTGCCAGCAGTTACCTGACAGGGAGCACTGAAGCTTTCTTT
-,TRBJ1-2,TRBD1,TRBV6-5,CASSYTGGYGYTF,TGTGCCAGCAGTTACACAGGGGGGTATGGCTACACCTTC
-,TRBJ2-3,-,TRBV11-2,CASSLDRGTDTQYF,TGTGCCAGCAGCTTAGACAGGGGCACAGATACGCAGTATTTT
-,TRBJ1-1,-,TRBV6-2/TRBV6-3,CASSYGGFAEAFF,TGTGCCAGCAGTTACGGGGGGTTCGCTGAAGCTTTCTTT
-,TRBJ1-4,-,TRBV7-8,CASSLGFRGGNEKLFF,TGTGCCAGCAGCTTAGGGTTTAGGGGTGGTAATGAAAAACTGTTTTTT
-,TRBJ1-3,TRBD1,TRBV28,CASNSGPRQGGNTIYF,TGTGCCAGCAACTCCGGCCCCCGACAGGGGGGAAACACCATATATTTT
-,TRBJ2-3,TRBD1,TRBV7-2,CASSLTGGTDTQYF,TGTGCCAGCAGCTTGACAGGGGGCACAGATACGCAGTATTTT
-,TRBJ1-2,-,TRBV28,CASSPDTKHGYTF,TGTGCCAGCAGCCCCGACACAAAGCATGGCTACACCTTC
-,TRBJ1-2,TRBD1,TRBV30,CAWRGTTGGVYGYTF,TGTGCCTGGAGGGGAACTACAGGGGGCGTCTATGGCTACACCTTC
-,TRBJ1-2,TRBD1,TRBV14,CASSQERWTGGYTF,TGTGCCAGCAGCCAAGAGAGGTGGACAGGAGGCTACACCTTC
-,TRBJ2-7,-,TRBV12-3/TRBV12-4,CASSPNLGEQYF,TGTGCCAGCAGCCCCAATCTCGGGGAGCAGTACTTC
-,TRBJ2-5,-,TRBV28,CASSRPGRETQYF,TGTGCCAGCAGCCGGCCAGGCCGGGAGACCCAGTACTTC
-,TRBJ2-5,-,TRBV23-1,CASSLEARRYQETQYF,TGCGCCAGCAGTCTAGAGGCCAGGAGGTACCAAGAGACCCAGTACTTC
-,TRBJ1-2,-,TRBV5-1,CASSETGLLGYTF,TGCGCCAGCAGCGAAACAGGGTTGTTGGGCTACACCTTC
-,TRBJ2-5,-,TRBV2,CASSDLKFVGDQETQYF,TGTGCCAGCAGTGACCTTAAATTCGTCGGGGACCAAGAGACCCAGTACTTC
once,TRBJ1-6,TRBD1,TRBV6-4,CASSDSTGTGDSPLHF,TGTGCCAGCAGTGACTCGACCGGGACAGGGGATTCACCCCTCCACTTT
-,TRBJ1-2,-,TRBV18,CASSPRGDYGYTF,TGTGCCAGCTCACCCAGGGGCGACTATGGCTACACCTTC
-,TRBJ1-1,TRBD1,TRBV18,CASSPDRGLENTEAFF,TGTGCCAGCTCACCTGACAGGGGGCTGGAGAACACTGAAGCTTTCTTT
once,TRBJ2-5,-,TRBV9,CASSVSISARRQGRETQYF,TGTGCCAGCAGCGTATCTATATCTGCGCGGAGGCAGGGGAGAGAGACCCAGTACTTC
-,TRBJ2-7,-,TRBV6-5,CASSYSTGGLGEQYF,TGTGCCAGCAGTTATTCTACGGGGGGCCTAGGGGAGCAGTACTTC
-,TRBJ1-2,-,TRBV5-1,CASSLRDTPNYGYTF,TGCGCCAGCAGCCTGAGGGACACCCCTAACTATGGCTACACCTTC
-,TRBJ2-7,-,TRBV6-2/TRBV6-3,CASSYSQGSAYEQYF,TGTGCCAGCAGTTACTCCCAGGGGAGTGCCTACGAGCAGTACTTC
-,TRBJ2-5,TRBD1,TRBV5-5,CASSLVAQGARETQYF,TGTGCCAGCAGCTTGGTGGCTCAGGGGGCGCGGGAGACCCAGTACTTC
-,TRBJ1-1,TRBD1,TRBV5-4,CASSLQGARTEAFF,TGTGCCAGCAGCCTCCAGGGGGCGCGTACTGAAGCTTTCTTT
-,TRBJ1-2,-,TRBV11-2,CASSQYKAGSSDYGYTF,TGTGCCAGCAGCCAATATAAGGCCGGGAGCTCTGACTATGGCTACACCTTC
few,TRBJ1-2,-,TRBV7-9,CASSFISGNGYTF,TGTGCCAGCAGCTTCATCTCCGGGAATGGCTACACCTTC
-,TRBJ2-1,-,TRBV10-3,CAISESLGGGTGSYNEQFF,TGTGCCATCAGTGAGTCCCTGGGTGGAGGGACGGGGTCCTACAATGAGCAGTTCTTC
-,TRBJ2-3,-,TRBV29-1,CSLGRGSPDTQYF,TGCAGCTTGGGGAGGGGGAGCCCAGATACGCAGTATTTT
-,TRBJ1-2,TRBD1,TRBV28,CASSDPRTGPYGYTF,TGTGCCAGCAGCGACCCCAGGACAGGGCCTTATGGCTACACCTTC
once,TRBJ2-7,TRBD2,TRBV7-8,CASTKLLPGGEQYF,TGTGCCAGCACCAAATTACTCCCGGGAGGCGAGCAGTACTTC
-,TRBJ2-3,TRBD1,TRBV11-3,CASSSGTGSTDTQYF,TGTGCCAGCAGCTCCGGGACAGGTAGCACAGATACGCAGTATTTT
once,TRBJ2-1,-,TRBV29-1,CSVNFGPYNEQFF,TGCAGCGTTAATTTTGGGCCGTACAATGAGCAGTTCTTC
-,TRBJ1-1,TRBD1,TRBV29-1,CSVEFAFGTVNTEAFF,TGCAGCGTTGAATTTGCGTTTGGGACAGTGAACACTGAAGCTTTCTTT
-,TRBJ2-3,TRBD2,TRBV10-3,CAISRTSGLTSTDTQYF,TGTGCCATCAGTCGGACTAGCGGACTAACTAGCACAGATACGCAGTATTTT
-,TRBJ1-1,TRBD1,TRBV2,CASRKFRDRDTEAFF,TGTGCCAGCAGGAAATTCAGGGACAGGGATACTGAAGCTTTCTTT
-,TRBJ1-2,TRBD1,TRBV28,CASSIPEGAGGYTF,TGTGCCAGCAGTATCCCTGAGGGGGCGGGTGGCTACACCTTC
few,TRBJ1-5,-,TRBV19,CASSLRLRQVSNQPQHF,TGTGCCAGTAGTCTCCGCCTTCGACAGGTTAGCAATCAGCCCCAGCATTTT
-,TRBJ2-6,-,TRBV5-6,CASSLGPGPGANVLTF,TGTGCCAGCAGCTTGGGCCCAGGGCCTGGGGCCAACGTCCTGACTTTC
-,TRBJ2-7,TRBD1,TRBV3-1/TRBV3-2,CASSPRGNGNEQYF,TGTGCCAGCAGCCCCAGGGGGAATGGGAACGAGCAGTACTTC
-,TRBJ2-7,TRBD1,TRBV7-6,CASSTGTGGASYEQYF,TGTGCCAGCAGCACCGGGACAGGGGGCGCCTCCTACGAGCAGTACTTC
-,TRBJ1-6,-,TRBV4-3,CASSQDRRANSPLHF,TGCGCCAGCAGCCAAGATCGGAGGGCTAATTCACCCCTCCACTTT
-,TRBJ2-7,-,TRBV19,CASSIVADSPYEQYF,TGTGCCAGTAGTATAGTAGCCGACAGCCCCTACGAGCAGTACTTC
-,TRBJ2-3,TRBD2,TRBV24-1,CATSDSSGGLTDTQYF,TGTGCCACCAGTGATTCAAGCGGGGGGCTCACAGATACGCAGTATTTT
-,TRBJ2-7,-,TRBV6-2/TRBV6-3,CASSLTSDSFYEQYF,TGTGCCAGCAGTTTGACAAGCGACAGCTTCTACGAGCAGTACTTC